This T cell receptor beta chain is drawn from a study of blood T cell repertoires in COVID-19. Sequencing used immunoSEQ multiplex PCR; TCRdb keeps in-frame clones, though not all of them. The sample lists around 300,000 clones, 88% seen once, with 9% to 9.5% in the top ten. The CDR3 runs to 15 residues. V gave up 4 bases and J gave up 1 base; unmatched junction bases: 6. Germline loops: CDR1 KGHSH, CDR2 LQKENI. J is TRBJ1-1 and V is TRBV18; 7 bases agree with TRBD1. The sequenced sample was peripheral blood. The receptor was derived from a man in his late teens or twenties with active or convalescent COVID-19. CDR3 residues: CASSLSTGANTEAFF. In DNA form, the CDR3 reads TGTGCCAGCTCACTGAGTACAGGGGCGAACACTGAAGCTTTCTTT.